A single sample is the source of the 10 T cell receptor beta chains below, sequenced in a study of T-cell memory formation after mild COVID-19. In TCRdb, the 5' RACE reads were re-called with MiXCR into one record per CDR3 protein. The sample has around 35,000 distinct CDR3 sequences, approximately 8.3% seen once. The sample consisted of PBMCs or a T cell subset sorted from them (not recorded which). These receptors were taken from a man aged 18-30 years who had mild COVID-19 (a few samples of this study predate the infection). Cell type and time point are not known.

Only a few counts were recorded for this clonotype. V is TRBV20-1 and J is TRBJ1-5; TRBD1 matches 7 bases. This CDR3 is built from 15 residues. With V trimmed by 1 base and J by 5 bases, 8 bases remained unmatched. Per germline, CDR1 DFQATT and CDR2 SNEGSKA (reference sequence). The CDR3: CSARAMTGSDQPQHF. CDR3 DNA sequence: TGCAGTGCTAGAGCTATGACAGGGTCCGATCAGCCCCAGCATTTT.

This clonotype occurred a few times. The chain couples TRBV14 to TRBJ2-3; perhaps TRBD1 as D (6 bases). V was clipped by 3 bases and J by 6 bases, with 13 bases between them. Germline CDR1 SGHDN, CDR2 FVKESK. There are 14 residues in the CDR3. The CDR3: CASSQFMGADTQYF. The CDR3 DNA sequence: TGTGCCAGCAGCCAGTTCATGGGGGCGGATACGCAGTATTTT.

This clonotype was seen at least ten times. The chain couples TRBV5-1 to TRBJ1-6, with D maybe TRBD1 (5 bases). Between the trimmed V and J ends, which lost 0 bases and 8 bases, there was a span of 9 bases. CDR3 length equals 14 residues. From germline, CDR1 is SGHRS and CDR2 YFSETQ. The DNA for the CDR3 is TGCGCCAGCAGCTTGGAGGGGCGGGATTCACCCCTCCACTTT. Its protein product is CASSLEGRDSPLHF.

This clonotype was found many times. This chain joins TRBV7-9 and TRBJ2-3; TRBD1 agrees at 8 bases. This CDR3 is 15 amino acids long. With 4 bases clipped from V and 2 bases from J, the junction kept 5 bases outside the gene matches. CDR1 is SEHNR, CDR2 FQNEAQ, per germline (reference sequence). For the CDR3, the DNA is TGTGCCAGCAGCTCCGCAGGGGGCAACACAGATACGCAGTATTTT. Translating it yields CASSSAGGNTDTQYF.

This clonotype was observed at least ten times. The V and J genes are TRBV28 and TRBJ1-6; perhaps TRBD1 as D (6 bases). The CDR3 is 13 residues long. The germline V gene encodes CDR1 MDHEN and CDR2 SYDVKM. The V and J ends lost 6 bases and 8 bases respectively, with 11 bases between them. CDR3 loop: CASSRPGDSPLHF. The CDR3 region has the DNA TGTGCCAGCAGCCGACCAGGGGATTCACCCCTCCACTTT.

The rearrangement joins TRBV6-2 or TRBV6-3 to TRBJ1-1, with D hard to call. Germline V gene lookup returns CDR1 MNHEY and CDR2 SVGEGT. CDR3 length equals 13 residues. V lost 6 bases and J 3 bases, leaving 11 bases between the germline ends. CDR3 nucleotides: TGTGCCAGCAGGCGCAGAGGAGACACTGAAGCTTTCTTT. Translating it yields CASRRRGDTEAFF.

This sequence joins TRBV10-3 and TRBJ2-1, with TRBD2 matching over 10 bases. This CDR3 spans 14 amino acids. The germline V gene encodes CDR1 ENHRY and CDR2 SYGVKD. V lost 3 bases and J lost 12; bases outside the gene matches: 8. CDR3 nucleotides: TGTGCCATCAGTGATGGGCTAGCGGGGGCCCCGCAGTTCTTC. Protein: CAISDGLAGAPQFF.

This clonotype has ten or more counts. The V call is TRBV5-1, the J call TRBJ1-1, with a weak D call TRBD1 (5 bases). The V gene's germline CDR1 is SGHRS and CDR2 YFSETQ. The CDR3 covers 14 residues. The germline V and J ends were trimmed by 3 bases and 1 base, with 10 bases remaining between them. The CDR3 nucleotides are TGCGCCAGCAGCTCCCAGGGCGCGAACACTGAAGCTTTCTTT. Its translation: CASSSQGANTEAFF.

This clonotype was picked up many times. The chain employs TRBV12-3 or TRBV12-4 and TRBJ1-6; D is ambiguous. The CDR3 covers 12 residues. V lost 3 bases and J 8 bases, leaving 5 bases between the germline ends. CDR3 coding DNA: TGTGCCAGCAGTTTGGACTATTCACCCCTCCACTTT. Translating gives CASSLDYSPLHF.

This clonotype was detected ten times or more. The chain joins TRBV4-3 to TRBJ2-2, with TRBD1 matching 9 bases. Per the germline V gene, CDR1 is LGHNA and CDR2 is YSLEER. V dropped 1 base and J dropped 2; count of bases not matched to a gene: 5. This CDR3 is 17 amino acids long. The CDR3 spells CASSQGTGGANTGELFF. In DNA form, the CDR3 reads TGCGCCAGCAGCCAAGGAACAGGGGGCGCAAACACCGGGGAGCTGTTTTTT.